This T cell receptor (beta chain) was sequenced in a study of control samples from healthy donors and cancer patients. This clone was seen a single time. Some clones are missing from TCRdb's copy, which holds only in-frame ones; the method was immunoSEQ multiplex PCR. In the table there are about 120,000 clones, approximately 93% of which are singletons. The clonotype was recovered from a man aged 25-45 years in good health. Sequencing was carried out using blood.

The CDR3: CASSYDRAGRDEAFF. The CDR3 nucleotides read TGTGCCAGCAGCTATGACAGGGCCGGGCGGGATGAAGCTTTCTTT. V gene TRBV7-2 combines with J gene TRBJ1-1; TRBD1 agrees at 7 bases. Germline-derived CDR1 and CDR2 are SGHTA and FQGNSA. Germline trimming cut 4 bases from V and 7 bases from J; bases unmatched to any gene: 12. This CDR3 has 15 residues.